This entry describes one T cell receptor beta chain. Its target is unknown. This CDR3 is 15 amino acids long. Germline CDR1 and CDR2: MGHDK and SYGVNS. V lost 1 base and J lost 2, with 11 bases in between. The data belong to a study of response to subunit inactivated influenza vaccine. Study findings and constraints: There was a suggestion from the authors that each seasonal influenza vaccination recruits few new T cells.

Each CDR3 protein is one row after TCRdb ran MiXCR on the RT-PCR reads. The table lists 430,000 or so distinct CDR3 sequences, 9.5% to 13% of them singletons. This sequence joins TRBV25-1 and TRBJ2-5; no firm D call. This clonotype was sampled from a man aged 50 or older who received an inactivated influenza vaccine. This material consisted of PBMCs from blood, taken around seven weeks after vaccination. In nucleotides, the CDR3 is TGTGCCAGCAGTGAATTCGGCTCGGTACAAGAGACCCAGTACTTC. This sequence encodes CASSEFGSVQETQYF.